Below, 23 T cell receptor beta chains from the same sample are listed, as sequenced in a study of OX40 agonist ivuxolimab in advanced cancers. Sequenced by immunoSEQ multiplex PCR; TCRdb stores in-frame clones only, minus some. The sample has around 18,000 clones, 72% seen once; the top ten hold about 24%. This specimen consisted of CD4+ or CD8+ T cells sorted from blood, obtained in a trial of the OX40 agonist ivuxolimab. Receptor source: an adult with an advanced solid tumor such as melanoma, head and neck, liver or kidney cancer.

The V call is TRBV4-2, the J call TRBJ2-3; 10 nucleotides align to TRBD2. Germline V lookup: CDR1 LGHNA, CDR2 YNFKEQ. This CDR3 region has 16 residues. The V and J ends lost 2 bases and 4 bases, in that order; junction bases with no gene match: 6. CDR3 in DNA: TGTGCCAGCAGCCAACTCAGCGGGGGGGCCCCAGATACGCAGTATTTT. Protein sequence: CASSQLSGGAPDTQYF.

This clone was seen a single time. This chain uses TRBV30 with TRBJ1-3; 10 positions agree with TRBD1. The CDR3 contains 16 residues. CDR1 and CDR2 (germline): GTSNPN, SVGIG (reference sequence). V was pared by 1 base and J by 2 bases, with 5 bases of the junction left unmatched. Written as DNA, the CDR3 is TGTGCCTGGAGTGGCCTGGGGACAGGGGCTGGAAACACCATATATTTT. As protein: CAWSGLGTGAGNTIYF.

The V and J genes are TRBV11-1 and TRBJ2-1; D is unclear. Trimming removed 4 bases from V and 9 bases from J, with 16 bases in between. Germline CDR1 SGHAT, CDR2 FQDESV (reference sequence). This CDR3 region has 14 residues. The CDR3 is CASSSGASGTEQFF. CDR3 DNA sequence: TGTGCCAGCAGCTCCGGAGCGAGTGGTACTGAGCAGTTCTTC.

The table lists this clone with a few counts. The V call is TRBV11-2, the J call TRBJ1-2, with D unclear. V lost 3 bases and J 2 bases, leaving 25 bases between the germline ends. From germline, CDR1 is SGHAT and CDR2 FQNNGV. The CDR3 contains 19 residues. The CDR3 spells CASSFFPEKIPQENYGYTF. The CDR3 nucleotides are TGTGCCAGCAGCTTTTTTCCGGAAAAGATCCCTCAAGAGAACTATGGCTACACCTTC.

The V call is TRBV7-6, the J call TRBJ1-3; no clear D gene. The CDR3 runs 13 residues. The V gene's germline CDR1 is SGHVS and CDR2 FNYEAQ. Trimming shortened V by 4 bases and J by 2 bases, and 6 bases separated the two germline ends. The CDR3 here is CASSSNTGNTIYF. For the CDR3, the DNA is TGTGCCAGCAGCTCTAACACTGGAAACACCATATATTTT.

J is TRBJ2-5 and V is TRBV29-1; maybe TRBD2 (7 bases). Germline V gene data show CDR1 as SQVTM and CDR2 as ANQGSEA. The CDR3 spans 16 residues. V was cut by 4 bases and J by 5 bases, with 23 bases left in between. The DNA for the CDR3 is TGCAGCGTTGTGGTCCTGGCGGGGGCCTCGGGGGAGACCCAGTACTTC. Translation: CSVVVLAGASGETQYF.

The genes are TRBV5-6 and TRBJ2-7; TRBD2 aligns across 13 bases. CDR3 size: 15 residues. Germline V gives CDR1 SGHDT, CDR2 YYEEEE. Trimming removed 3 bases from V and 2 bases from J; junction bases left unmatched: 2. The CDR3 sequence is CASSYGTSGTYEQYF. The CDR3 DNA is TGTGCCAGCAGCTACGGGACTAGCGGGACCTACGAGCAGTACTTC.

The CDR3 nucleotides read TGTGCCAGCAGCCGACTAGCGGGGGGCACAGATACGCAGTATTTT. Translating it yields CASSRLAGGTDTQYF. The rearrangement uses TRBV6-1 and TRBJ2-3; 12 bases map to TRBD2. After removal of 6 bases from V and 1 base from J, the junction contained 2 bases not matched to a gene. Germline V lookup: CDR1 MNHNS, CDR2 SASEGT. This CDR3 comprises 15 residues.

The sample holds a few counts of this clone. The rearrangement uses TRBV4-2 and TRBJ2-2; tentatively, D is TRBD2 (6 bases). Germline-derived CDR1 and CDR2 are LGHNA and YNFKEQ. The CDR3 is 18 residues long. Trimming left V 0 bases short and J 5 bases short, with 19 bases between. This chain's CDR3 is CASSQDTPIGSGTGELFF. Written as DNA, the CDR3 is TGTGCCAGCAGCCAAGATACCCCTATAGGTAGCGGTACCGGGGAGCTGTTTTTT.

This chain joins TRBV28 and TRBJ2-6; D perhaps matches TRBD1 (5 bases). This CDR3 spans 14 amino acids. With 7 bases removed from V and 7 bases from J, the gap between germline ends came to 14 bases. Germline CDR1 and CDR2: MDHEN and SYDVKM. For the CDR3, the DNA is TGTGCCAGCAAGTCTCATGGACAAGCCAACGTCCTGACTTTC. Residues: CASKSHGQANVLTF.

CDR3: CASSSSTGAGSNEKLFF. The CDR3 coding sequence is TGTGCCAGCAGCTCATCGACAGGGGCGGGGTCTAATGAAAAACTGTTTTTT. The V call is TRBV7-8, the J call TRBJ1-4; 8 bases are shared with TRBD1. Germline V gene lookup returns CDR1 SGHVS and CDR2 FQNEAQ. J gave up 3 bases and V 4 bases, and 10 bases lay outside the gene matches. The CDR3 totals 17 residues.

This rearrangement joins TRBV7-2 to TRBJ1-2; TRBD1 matches at 12 bases. CDR1 SGHTA and CDR2 FQGNSA come from the germline V gene. The CDR3 is 17 residues long. V dropped 6 bases and J dropped 1; count of bases not matched to a gene: 9. CDR3 in DNA: TGTGCCAGCAGTTTTGGGACAGGGGGCGCCTATAACTATGGCTACACCTTC. Translation: CASSFGTGGAYNYGYTF.

The genes are TRBV2 and TRBJ1-5; D unclear. V lost 8 bases and J lost 1, with 12 bases in between. Germline V gene lookup returns CDR1 SNHLY and CDR2 FYNNEI. The CDR3 consists of 14 residues. This CDR3 is CASCRSTSNQPQHF. The CDR3 coding sequence is TGTGCCAGCTGTAGGTCTACCAGCAATCAGCCCCAGCATTTT.

This clone was recorded only once. The V and J genes are TRBV7-2 and TRBJ2-6, with D perhaps matching TRBD1 or TRBD2 (6 bases each). There are 17 residues in the CDR3. Trimming shortened V by 3 bases and J by 0 bases, and 12 bases separated the two germline ends. CDR1 is SGHTA and CDR2 is FQGNSA in the germline V gene. Here the CDR3 DNA reads TGTGCCAGCAGCTTCGAGGGGGGAATCTCTGGGGCCAACGTCCTGACTTTC. As protein: CASSFEGGISGANVLTF.

By proportion, this clone is medium-sized. This sequence joins TRBV28 and TRBJ1-1; D call uncertain. Germline V gene data show CDR1 as MDHEN and CDR2 as SYDVKM. CDR3 length equals 14 residues. V was shortened by 2 bases and J by 4 bases, with 11 bases between the two germline ends. The CDR3 DNA sequence: TGTGCCAGCAGTTTAAGCGCTGTAAGCACTGAAGCTTTCTTT. Amino acids: CASSLSAVSTEAFF.

The chain employs TRBV28 and TRBJ1-1; D is unresolved. CDR1 and CDR2 from the germline V gene are MDHEN and SYDVKM. V was cut by 2 bases and J by 3 bases, with 10 bases left in between. The CDR3 length is 14 residues. The CDR3 sequence: CASSLGIGYTEAFF. CDR3 DNA sequence: TGTGCCAGCAGTTTAGGGATTGGCTACACTGAAGCTTTCTTT.

The chain uses TRBV10-3 and TRBJ2-3; maybe TRBD2 (7 bases). Trimming cost V 0 bases and J 0 bases, with 13 bases left between them. The CDR3 is 17 amino acids. CDR1 ENHRY and CDR2 SYGVKD come from the germline V gene. Here the CDR3 reads CAISESWGGLSTDTQYF. CDR3 DNA: TGTGCCATCAGTGAGTCGTGGGGGGGCCTGAGCACAGATACGCAGTATTTT.

This rearrangement joins TRBV7-9 to TRBJ1-1; no definite D call. The CDR3 covers 12 residues. V was pared by 3 bases and J by 1 base, with 3 bases between. From germline, CDR1 is SEHNR and CDR2 FQNEAQ (reference sequence). In DNA, the CDR3 is TGTGCCAGCAGCTTTGGGAACACTGAAGCTTTCTTT. This sequence encodes CASSFGNTEAFF.

The chain employs TRBV19 and TRBJ2-1; tentative D call: TRBD1 (6 bases). The V end lost 5 bases, the J end lost 6 bases, and 11 bases lay between the germline ends. The CDR3 runs 13 residues. CDR1 is LNHDA and CDR2 is SQIVND in the germline V gene (reference sequence). The CDR3 DNA is TGTGCCAGTAGTTTATACAGGGCCAATGAGCAGTTCTTC. It is translated as CASSLYRANEQFF.

V and J are TRBV7-3 and TRBJ2-1; 8 nucleotides line up with TRBD2. The trim removed 3 bases at V and 8 bases at J, leaving 12 bases unmatched. The germline V gene has CDR1 SGHTA and CDR2 FQGTGA. This CDR3 contains 16 residues. The CDR3 sequence: CASSFPFGGARDEQFF. CDR3 nucleotide sequence: TGTGCCAGCAGCTTCCCATTCGGGGGGGCCCGGGATGAGCAGTTCTTC.

The chain joins TRBV9 to TRBJ1-2; D is perhaps TRBD1 (5 bases). The V end was cut by 0 bases, the J end by 4 bases, with 19 bases between. The germline CDR1 and CDR2 sequences are SGDLS and YYNGEE. The CDR3 has 17 residues. The DNA for the CDR3 is TGTGCCAGCAGCGTAGGAGTGGGGGAGAATCCCCTCTATGGCTACACCTTC. This codes for CASSVGVGENPLYGYTF.

The chain has TRBV7-9 and TRBJ2-3; D is unresolved. The germline gives CDR1 SEHNR, CDR2 FQNEAQ (reference sequence). The CDR3 is made up of 16 amino acids. V lost 1 base and J lost 0, with 11 bases in between. The CDR3 coding sequence is TGTGCCAGCAGCTTAGGAGCCTATGGAAGCACAGATACGCAGTATTTT. This codes for CASSLGAYGSTDTQYF.

The chain links TRBV5-6 to TRBJ2-5; tentatively, D is TRBD1 (6 bases). With the DNA end fitting TRBJ2-7 better, the J assignment may be wrong. CDR1 and CDR2 (germline): SGHDT, YYEEEE. This CDR3 has 15 residues. The DNA for the CDR3 is TGTGCCAGCAGCTTGGGGGGGCTAGCATCCTACGAGCAGTACTTC. Translation gives CASSLGGLASYEQYF.